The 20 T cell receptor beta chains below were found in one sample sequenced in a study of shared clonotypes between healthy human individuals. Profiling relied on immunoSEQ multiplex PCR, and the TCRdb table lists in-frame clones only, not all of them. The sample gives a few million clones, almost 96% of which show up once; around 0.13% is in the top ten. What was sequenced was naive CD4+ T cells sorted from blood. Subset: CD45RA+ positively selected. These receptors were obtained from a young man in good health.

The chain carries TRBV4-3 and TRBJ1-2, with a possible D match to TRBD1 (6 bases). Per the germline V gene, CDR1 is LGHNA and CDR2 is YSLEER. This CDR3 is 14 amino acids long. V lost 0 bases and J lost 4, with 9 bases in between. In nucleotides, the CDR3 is TGCGCCAGCAGCCAAGACAGGGGCCGCTATGGCTACACCTTC. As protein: CASSQDRGRYGYTF.

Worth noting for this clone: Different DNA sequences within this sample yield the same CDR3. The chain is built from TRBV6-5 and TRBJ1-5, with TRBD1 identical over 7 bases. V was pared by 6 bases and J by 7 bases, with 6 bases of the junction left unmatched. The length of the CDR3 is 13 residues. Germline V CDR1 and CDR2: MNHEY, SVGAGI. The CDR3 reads CASSYRGGQPQHF. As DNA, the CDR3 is TGTGCCAGCAGCTACAGGGGCGGGCAGCCCCAGCATTTT.

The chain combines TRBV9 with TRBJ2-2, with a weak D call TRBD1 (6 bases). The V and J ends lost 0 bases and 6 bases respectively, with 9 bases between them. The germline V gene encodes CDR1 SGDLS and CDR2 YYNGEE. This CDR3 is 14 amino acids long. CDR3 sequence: CASSVEGVSGELFF. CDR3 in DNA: TGTGCCAGCAGCGTAGAGGGGGTATCCGGGGAGCTGTTTTTT.

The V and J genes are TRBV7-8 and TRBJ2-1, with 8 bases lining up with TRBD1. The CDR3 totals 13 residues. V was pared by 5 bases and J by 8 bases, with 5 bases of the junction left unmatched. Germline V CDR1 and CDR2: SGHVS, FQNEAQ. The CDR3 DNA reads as TGTGCCAGCAGCCTGGACAGGGTCGATGAGCAGTTCTTC. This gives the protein CASSLDRVDEQFF.

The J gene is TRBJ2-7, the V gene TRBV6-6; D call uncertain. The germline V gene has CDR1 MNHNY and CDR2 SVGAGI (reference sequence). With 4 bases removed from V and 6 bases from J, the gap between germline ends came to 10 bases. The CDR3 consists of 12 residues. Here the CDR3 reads CASSSDAREQYF. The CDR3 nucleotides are TGTGCCAGCAGTTCGGACGCTCGCGAGCAGTACTTC.

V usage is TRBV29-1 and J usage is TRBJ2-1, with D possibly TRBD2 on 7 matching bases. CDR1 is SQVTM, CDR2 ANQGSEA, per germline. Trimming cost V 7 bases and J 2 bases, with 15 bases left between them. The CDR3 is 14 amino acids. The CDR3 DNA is TGCAGCGCGAGTCGGGGGGCCACCTACAATGAGCAGTTCTTC. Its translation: CSASRGATYNEQFF.

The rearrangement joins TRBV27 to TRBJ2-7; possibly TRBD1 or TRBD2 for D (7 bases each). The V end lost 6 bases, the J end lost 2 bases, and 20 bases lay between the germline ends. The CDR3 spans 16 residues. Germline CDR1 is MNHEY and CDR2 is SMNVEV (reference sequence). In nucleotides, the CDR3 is TGTGCCAGCAGCCCAGGGGGGGGACGGACAGCCTACGAGCAGTACTTC. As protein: CASSPGGGRTAYEQYF.

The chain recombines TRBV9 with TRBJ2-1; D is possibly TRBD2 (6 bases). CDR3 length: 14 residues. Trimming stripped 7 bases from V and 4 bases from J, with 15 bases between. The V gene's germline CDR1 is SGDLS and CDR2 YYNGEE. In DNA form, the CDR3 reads TGTGCCAGCGGCCCGGGACTGGGGTACAATGAGCAGTTCTTC. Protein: CASGPGLGYNEQFF.

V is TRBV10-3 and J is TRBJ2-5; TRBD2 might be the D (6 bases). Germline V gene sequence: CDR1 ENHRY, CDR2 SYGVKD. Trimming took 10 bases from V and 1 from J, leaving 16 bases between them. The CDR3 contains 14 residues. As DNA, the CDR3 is TGTGCCACCGGGGACTTTCGGCCCCAAGAGACCCAGTACTTC. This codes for CATGDFRPQETQYF.

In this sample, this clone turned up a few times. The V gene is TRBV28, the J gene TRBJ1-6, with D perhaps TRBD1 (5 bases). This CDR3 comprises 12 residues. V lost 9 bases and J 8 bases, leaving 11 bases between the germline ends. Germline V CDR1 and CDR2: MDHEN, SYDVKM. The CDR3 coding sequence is TGTGCCAGTAGGGACGGGTATTCACCCCTCCACTTT. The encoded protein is CASRDGYSPLHF.

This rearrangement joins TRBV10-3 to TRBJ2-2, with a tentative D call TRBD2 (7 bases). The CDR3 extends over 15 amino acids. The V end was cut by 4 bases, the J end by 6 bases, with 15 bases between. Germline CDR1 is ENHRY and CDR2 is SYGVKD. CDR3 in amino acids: CAISVRGGASGELFF. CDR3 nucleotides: TGTGCCATCAGTGTGAGAGGGGGGGCCTCCGGGGAGCTGTTTTTT.

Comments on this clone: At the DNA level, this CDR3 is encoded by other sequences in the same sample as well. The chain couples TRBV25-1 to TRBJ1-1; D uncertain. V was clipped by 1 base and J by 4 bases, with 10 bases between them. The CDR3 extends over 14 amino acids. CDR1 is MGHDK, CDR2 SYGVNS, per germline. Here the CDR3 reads CASSESGGRTEAFF. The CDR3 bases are TGTGCCAGCAGTGAATCCGGTGGACGCACTGAAGCTTTCTTT.

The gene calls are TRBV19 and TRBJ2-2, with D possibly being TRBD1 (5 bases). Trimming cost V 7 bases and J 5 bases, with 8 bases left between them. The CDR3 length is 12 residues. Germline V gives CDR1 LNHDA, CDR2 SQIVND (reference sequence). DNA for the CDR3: TGTGCCAGTATTGACAGAACCGGGGAGCTGTTTTTT. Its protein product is CASIDRTGELFF.

As DNA, the CDR3 is TGTGCCTGGAGTGTACGCCCTCCCCAAAAACTGTTTTTT. It specifies CAWSVRPPQKLFF. The gene calls are TRBV30 and TRBJ1-4, with unresolved D. Trimming pared 0 bases from V and 9 bases from J, leaving 11 bases between. Germline V lookup: CDR1 GTSNPN, CDR2 SVGIG (reference sequence). The CDR3 loop spans 13 amino acids.

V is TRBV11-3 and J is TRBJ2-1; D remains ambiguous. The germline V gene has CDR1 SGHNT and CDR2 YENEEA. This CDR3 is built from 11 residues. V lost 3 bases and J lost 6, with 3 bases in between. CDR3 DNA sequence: TGTGCCAGCAGCTTCGGCAATGAGCAGTTCTTC. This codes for CASSFGNEQFF. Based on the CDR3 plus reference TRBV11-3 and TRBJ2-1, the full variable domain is EAGVVQSPRYKIIEKKQPVAFWCNPISGHNTLYWYLQNLGQGPELLIRYENEEAVDDSQLPKDRFSAERLKGVDSTLKIQPAELGDSAVYLCASSFGNEQFFGPGTRLTVL.

DNA of the CDR3: TGCGCCAGCAGACCAGGGGGCGCAGGTGAAAAACTGTTTTTT. Protein product: CASRPGGAGEKLFF. V is TRBV5-1 and J is TRBJ1-4, with 8 bases that match TRBD1. The CDR3 is 14 amino acids. CDR1 and CDR2 (germline): SGHRS, YFSETQ. The junction had 7 bases not matched to a gene; V was cut back by 5 bases and J by 7 bases.

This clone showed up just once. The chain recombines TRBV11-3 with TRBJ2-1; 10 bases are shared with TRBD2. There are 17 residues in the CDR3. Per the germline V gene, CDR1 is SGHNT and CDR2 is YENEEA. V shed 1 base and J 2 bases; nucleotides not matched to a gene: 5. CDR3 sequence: CASSLGVLAGTYNEQFF. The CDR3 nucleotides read TGTGCCAGCAGCTTAGGGGTACTAGCGGGGACCTACAATGAGCAGTTCTTC. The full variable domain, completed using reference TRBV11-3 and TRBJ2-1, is EAGVVQSPRYKIIEKKQPVAFWCNPISGHNTLYWYLQNLGQGPELLIRYENEEAVDDSQLPKDRFSAERLKGVDSTLKIQPAELGDSAVYLCASSLGVLAGTYNEQFFGPGTRLTVL.

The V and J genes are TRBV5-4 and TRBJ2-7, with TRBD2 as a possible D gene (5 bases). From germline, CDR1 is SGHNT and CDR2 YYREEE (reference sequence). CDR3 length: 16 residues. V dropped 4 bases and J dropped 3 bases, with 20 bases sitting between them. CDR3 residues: CASSPAQKSGVYEQYF. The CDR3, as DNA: TGTGCCAGCAGCCCTGCTCAGAAAAGCGGCGTCTACGAGCAGTACTTC. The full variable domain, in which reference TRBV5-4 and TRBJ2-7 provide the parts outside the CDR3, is ETGVTQSPTHLIKTRGQQVTLRCSSQSGHNTVSWYQQALGQGPQFIFQYYREEENGRGNFPPRFSGLQFPNYSSELNVNALELDDSALYLCASSPAQKSGVYEQYFGPGTRLTVT.

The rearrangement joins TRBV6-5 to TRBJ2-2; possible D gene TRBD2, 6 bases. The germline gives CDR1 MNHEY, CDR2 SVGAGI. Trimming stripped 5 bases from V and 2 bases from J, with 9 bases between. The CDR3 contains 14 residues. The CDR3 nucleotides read TGTGCCAGCAGTGAGACTAGAAACACCGGGGAGCTGTTTTTT. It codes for CASSETRNTGELFF.

The CDR3 sequence is CASSLWTGESYEQYF. The CDR3 bases are TGCGCCAGCAGCTTATGGACAGGGGAGTCCTACGAGCAGTACTTC. The chain has TRBV5-1 and TRBJ2-7, with 9 positions matching TRBD1. The length of the CDR3 is 15 residues. The V and J ends lost 2 bases and 1 base, in that order; junction bases with no gene match: 4. Germline assignment: CDR1 SGHRS and CDR2 YFSETQ.